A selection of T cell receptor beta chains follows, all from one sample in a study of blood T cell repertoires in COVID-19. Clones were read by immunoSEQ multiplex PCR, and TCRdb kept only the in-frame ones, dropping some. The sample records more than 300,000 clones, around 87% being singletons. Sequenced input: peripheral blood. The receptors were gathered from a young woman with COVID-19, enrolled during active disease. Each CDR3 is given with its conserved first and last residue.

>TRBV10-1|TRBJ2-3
CASRMTNTDTQYF
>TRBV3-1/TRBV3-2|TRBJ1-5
CASSLQGMQPQHF
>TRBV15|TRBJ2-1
CATSGLSGRVGNEQFF
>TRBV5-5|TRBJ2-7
CASSSSNNYEQYF
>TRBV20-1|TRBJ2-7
CSASQAPEQYF
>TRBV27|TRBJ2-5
CASRTNWGKQETQYF
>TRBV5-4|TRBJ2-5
CASTSGSGTQETQYF
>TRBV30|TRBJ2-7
CAWSWSGAYEQYF
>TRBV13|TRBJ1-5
CASSLGPRGGGNQPQHF
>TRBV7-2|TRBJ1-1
CASSFRGDSTEAFF
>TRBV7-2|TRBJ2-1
CASSLTASGNEQFF
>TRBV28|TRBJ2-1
CASSLAGSSVDNEQFF
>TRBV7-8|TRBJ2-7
CASSLRQGLSHEQYF
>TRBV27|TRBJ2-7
CASSLSSGSAYEQYF
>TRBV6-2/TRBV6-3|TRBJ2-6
CASSYSSPGANVLTF
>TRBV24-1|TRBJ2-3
CATSDTTSDADTQYF
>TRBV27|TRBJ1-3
CASSSGLRNTIYF
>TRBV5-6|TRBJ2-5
CASSFQGFKTQYF
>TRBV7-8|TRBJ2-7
CASSPRTSGRPNEQYF
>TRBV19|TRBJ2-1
CASSIKGNSYNEQFF
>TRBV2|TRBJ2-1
CASNPGGLAGNNEQFF
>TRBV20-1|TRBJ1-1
CSARTGLEAFF
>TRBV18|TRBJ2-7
CASSPSGLGEQYF
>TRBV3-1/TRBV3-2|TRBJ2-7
CASSSGGSWINF
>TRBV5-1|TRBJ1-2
CASSPTGGDYGYTF
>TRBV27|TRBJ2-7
CASSQTGAYEQYF